These T cell receptor beta chains were read from a single sample in a study of cytomegalovirus exposure and HLA in healthy donors. Some clones are missing from TCRdb's copy, which holds only in-frame ones; the method was immunoSEQ multiplex PCR. The repertoire holds 150,000 to 200,000 clones, with roughly 90% as singletons. The sequencing input was PBMCs. The receptor set was obtained from a young woman in good health and CMV-seronegative. Both conserved end residues are part of each CDR3. The D gene is left open where the match is weak. Clone size is shown for a subset of rows, as once, few, many or a class of expanded clone.

>TRBJ1-2|-|-|TRBV10-3
TGTGCCATCAGTGACGGCGGCAGGGTTGGCTATGGCTACACCTTC
CAISDGGRVGYGYTF
>TRBJ1-6|-|-|TRBV6-5
TGTGCCAGCAGTTACTCGAGCGGTTCACCCCTCCACTTT
CASSYSSGSPLHF
>TRBJ2-1|TRBD1|-|TRBV6-1
TGTGCCAGCAGTGATGGACAGGGTGAGAATGAGCAGTTCTTC
CASSDGQGENEQFF
>TRBJ2-1|TRBD2|-|TRBV19
TGTGCCAGTAGTGACGGGGGGGACTACAATGAGCAGTTCTTC
CASSDGGDYNEQFF
>TRBJ1-4|TRBD1|few|TRBV10-1
TGCGCCAGCAGTGCTGCAATGACAGGGACTAATGAAAAACTGTTTTTT
CASSAAMTGTNEKLFF
>TRBJ2-7|-|-|TRBV19
TGTGCCAGTAGTATAGGCGGAGGGGCCGAGCAGTACTTC
CASSIGGGAEQYF
>TRBJ2-3|TRBD1|-|TRBV28
TGTGCCAGCAGCCCCCCTCGACAGGGCAGGGGCACAGATACGCAGTATTTT
CASSPPRQGRGTDTQYF
>TRBJ2-2|TRBD2|-|TRBV9
TGTGCCAGCAGCGTATACGGGAGGACGAACACCGGGGAGCTGTTTTTT
CASSVYGRTNTGELFF
>TRBJ1-5|TRBD1|-|TRBV23-1
TGCGCCAGCAGTCAATCTTACAGGGGCGGTTTTGTTCAGCCCCAGCATTTT
CASSQSYRGGFVQPQHF
>TRBJ1-5|TRBD1|once|TRBV18
TGTGCCAGCTCACCGGAGACAGGGAGCAATCAGCCCCAGCATTTT
CASSPETGSNQPQHF
>TRBJ2-7|TRBD2|-|TRBV7-8
TGTGCCAGCAGGTCCCTGGCGGGAGCACTCTACGAGCAGTACTTC
CASRSLAGALYEQYF
>TRBJ1-1|-|-|TRBV27
TGTGCCAGCAGTACCCTCCAGGGTCCGGAAGCTTTCTTT
CASSTLQGPEAFF
>TRBJ2-7|-|-|TRBV9
TGTGCCAGCAGCGTAGGGGGCAGGGCGGACGAGCAGTACTTC
CASSVGGRADEQYF
>TRBJ2-7|TRBD2|-|TRBV2
TGTGCCAGCAGTGAACGGGGGGTTTCTGGGGAGCAGTACTTC
CASSERGVSGEQYF
>TRBJ1-6|TRBD1|-|TRBV7-2
TGTGCCAGCAGCGCGCAGGGGGTGAGCTCCTATAATTCACCCCTCCACTTT
CASSAQGVSSYNSPLHF
>TRBJ2-7|TRBD2|-|TRBV19
TGTGCCAGTAGTATAGGGTCTGGGACTAGCGGCTACGAGCAGTACTTC
CASSIGSGTSGYEQYF
>TRBJ1-5|-|-|TRBV10-3
TGTGCCATCGGAGGGCGGGTCGATCAGCCCCAGCATTTT
CAIGGRVDQPQHF
>TRBJ1-2|-|-|TRBV6-1
TGTGCCAGCAGCCTCGAGGGCTACACCTTC
CASSLEGYTF
>TRBJ2-1|TRBD2|few|TRBV28
TGTGCCAGCAGTTTATGGGACATGGCGGGAGGGCCAGGTGAGCAGTTCTTC
CASSLWDMAGGPGEQFF
>TRBJ2-1|-|-|TRBV5-6
TGTGCCAGCGCCACCCAGGTGTCGATTAGCTCCTACAATGAGCAGTTCTTC
CASATQVSISSYNEQFF
>TRBJ1-2|TRBD1|-|TRBV11-3
TGTGCCAGCAGCGCGGAGACAGGGCCCTATGGCTACACCTTC
CASSAETGPYGYTF
>TRBJ2-3|-|-|TRBV5-1
TGCGCCAGCAGCTTGGGTGTAAGGGGGACAGATACGCAGTATTTT
CASSLGVRGTDTQYF
>TRBJ2-5|TRBD2|-|TRBV27
TGTGCCAGCAGTTTTCTTCCGGGGGGGCCGCGGGAGACCCAGTACTTC
CASSFLPGGPRETQYF
>TRBJ1-2|-|-|TRBV6-1
TGTGCCAGCAGTGAACAGGGAAGCTATGGCTACACCTTC
CASSEQGSYGYTF
>TRBJ2-7|TRBD2|-|TRBV7-9
TGTGCCAGCAGCTTAGGAGTACTAGCGGGAGACGGGTACGAGCAGTACTTC
CASSLGVLAGDGYEQYF
>TRBJ1-1|-|-|TRBV7-9
TGTGCCAGCAGCTTAGCGGGAGCAACTGAAGCTTTCTTT
CASSLAGATEAFF
>TRBJ2-6|TRBD1|-|TRBV25-1
TGTGCCAGCAGTGACACAGGGGGCGCCGGCTCTGGGGCCAACGTCCTGACTTTC
CASSDTGGAGSGANVLTF
>TRBJ1-2|-|-|TRBV5-1
TGCGCCAGCAGCTTGGACAGGGCAACTAACTATGGCTACACCTTC
CASSLDRATNYGYTF
>TRBJ1-1|-|-|TRBV5-5
TGTGCCAGCAGCTGGAGACTCCAGAACACTGAAGCTTTCTTT
CASSWRLQNTEAFF
>TRBJ2-1|TRBD2|-|TRBV4-1
TGCGCCAGCAGCCAAAGAGCGGGGGAGCAGTTCTTC
CASSQRAGEQFF
>TRBJ2-1|TRBD1|-|TRBV10-3
TGTGCCATCAGTGAGTCGAGGCAGGGGGTATTCGCTGAGCAGTTCTTC
CAISESRQGVFAEQFF
>TRBJ1-2|-|once|TRBV5-8
TGTGCCAGCAGCTTGGCCCCAGGATCCCGTGGCTACACCTTC
CASSLAPGSRGYTF
>TRBJ2-7|TRBD1|once|TRBV2
TGTGCCAGCAGCCACGGGCAGGGGGCCTACGAGCAGTACTTC
CASSHGQGAYEQYF
>TRBJ2-3|TRBD2|-|TRBV7-6
TGTGCCAGCAGCTTAGGCCTAGCGGGGGGCCCCAGCACAGATACGCAGTATTTT
CASSLGLAGGPSTDTQYF
>TRBJ2-7|-|-|TRBV13
TGTGCCAGCAGCTTAGATGGGCAGGGAACCTACGAGCAGTACTTC
CASSLDGQGTYEQYF
>TRBJ1-4|TRBD1|-|TRBV27
TGTGCCAGCAGGAAAGACAGGGTACGGGAAAAACTGTTTTTT
CASRKDRVREKLFF
>TRBJ2-1|-|-|TRBV18
TGTGCCAGCTCACCGGGACTGGGGAATGTGGATGAGCAGTTCTTC
CASSPGLGNVDEQFF
>TRBJ1-1|-|once|TRBV28
TGTGCCAGCAGAGCATCCCAGGGAGGCCCGGACACTGAAGCTTTCTTT
CASRASQGGPDTEAFF
>TRBJ2-3|-|-|TRBV5-1
TGCGCCAGCCGTGAGGGGGACCCGGAGAATACGCAGTATTTT
CASREGDPENTQYF
>TRBJ2-7|-|-|TRBV5-1
TGCGCCAGCAGCCGTTCCAGGATTTATGACGAGCAGTACTTC
CASSRSRIYDEQYF
>TRBJ1-1|-|-|TRBV2
TGTGCCAGCAGTGGCCCGGGACAACCCAACACTGAAGCTTTCTTT
CASSGPGQPNTEAFF
>TRBJ2-5|TRBD2|-|TRBV27
TGTGCCAGCAGTTTAGTAGCGGGAGGACCCAAAGAGACCCAGTACTTC
CASSLVAGGPKETQYF
>TRBJ2-3|-|-|TRBV6-6
TGTGCCAGCAGTTACTCGGGCACGGGCACAGATACGCAGTATTTT
CASSYSGTGTDTQYF